This entry lists 7 T cell receptor beta chains sequenced from one sample in a study of T cells in Graves' hyperthyroidism and ophthalmopathy. Authors of the study amplified TCR beta CDR3 regions from RNA transcripts. First-round RT-PCR of the TCR CDR3 relied on the HTBI primer set. One entry per CDR3 protein, called by TCRdb with MiXCR from the multiplex PCR reads. The data hold some 800,000 distinct CDR3 sequences, with 35% to 40% observed a single time. The sequenced sample was blood. The receptors stem from a man aged 18 to 29 with Graves' hyperthyroidism.

The chain links TRBV5-1 to TRBJ2-7, with D hard to call. Deletions cut 0 bases from V and 3 bases from J, with 7 bases between. The CDR3 runs to 13 residues. The germline CDR1 and CDR2 sequences are SGHRS and YFSETQ. The CDR3 nucleotides read TGCGCCAGCAGCTTGGACGTAAACTACGAGCAGTACTTC. It codes for CASSLDVNYEQYF.

This clonotype showed up many times. V gene TRBV19 combines with J gene TRBJ2-5; 8 bases are shared with TRBD1. The CDR3 loop spans 15 amino acids. The junction had 7 bases not matched to a gene; V was cut back by 5 bases and J by 2 bases. The germline V gene has CDR1 LNHDA and CDR2 SQIVND (reference sequence). The CDR3, as DNA: TGTGCCAGTAGTTCTTCGAGGGACAGGCAAGAGACCCAGTACTTC. This gives the protein CASSSSRDRQETQYF.

In this sample, this clonotype turned up a few times. CDR3 bases: TGTGCCATCAGTACCCGGGACACAGCGACCGGGGAGCTGTTTTTT. Translated: CAISTRDTATGELFF. This chain uses TRBV10-3 with TRBJ2-2; weak D call: TRBD1 (6 bases). The CDR3 extends over 15 amino acids. The germline CDR1 and CDR2 sequences are ENHRY and SYGVKD. V gave up 5 bases and J gave up 5 bases, with 15 bases separating them.

In this sample, this clonotype turned up a few times. The gene calls are TRBV7-9 and TRBJ2-6; D unclear. Per germline, CDR1 SEHNR and CDR2 FQNEAQ (reference sequence). The CDR3 spans 16 residues. Trimming removed 5 bases from V and 1 base from J, with 12 bases in between. The CDR3 protein is CASSQDFGSGANVLTF. DNA for the CDR3: TGTGCCAGCAGCCAAGATTTCGGATCTGGGGCCAACGTCCTGACTTTC.

There are many counts of this clonotype. The J gene is TRBJ1-4, the V gene TRBV7-6; 10 nucleotides match TRBD1. This CDR3 spans 15 amino acids. Germline V gives CDR1 SGHVS, CDR2 FNYEAQ. V trimming: 5 bases; J trimming: 8 bases; junction bases outside the gene matches: 8. DNA of the CDR3: TGTGCCAGCAGCCTAAGGGACAGGGGTGGAGAAAAACTGTTTTTT. This codes for CASSLRDRGGEKLFF. The variable domain in full, completed from reference TRBV7-6 and TRBJ1-4, reads GAGVSQSPRYKVTKRGQDVALRCDPISGHVSLYWYRQALGQGPEFLTYFNYEAQQDKSGLPNDRFSAERPEGSISTLTIQRTEQRDSAMYRCASSLRDRGGEKLFFGSGTQLSVL.

This clonotype was counted many times. The V and J genes are TRBV29-1 and TRBJ1-4, with TRBD1 identical over 10 bases. This CDR3 has 13 residues. The J segment lost 5 bases and the V segment lost 6 bases, leaving 3 bases of the junction unmatched. CDR1 SQVTM and CDR2 ANQGSEA come from the germline V gene. The CDR3 nucleotides read TGCAGCGTCCCGGGACAGGGGAATGAAAAACTGTTTTTT. It specifies CSVPGQGNEKLFF. Full variable domain (rest looked up from reference TRBV29-1 and TRBJ1-4): SAVISQKPSRDICQRGTSLTIQCQVDSQVTMMFWYRQQPGQSLTLIATANQGSEATYESGFVIDKFPISRPNLTFSTLTVSNMSPEDSSIYLCSVPGQGNEKLFFGSGTQLSVL.

This clonotype showed up just a few times. This chain joins TRBV7-6 and TRBJ2-7; a weak D match, TRBD1 (5 bases). This CDR3 is built from 14 residues. The germline V gene encodes CDR1 SGHVS and CDR2 FNYEAQ. Trimming left V 4 bases short and J 4 bases short, with 14 bases between. Written as DNA, the CDR3 is TGTGCCAGCAGCTGGGGCCCGAAAGATTACGAGCAGTACTTC. This gives the protein CASSWGPKDYEQYF.